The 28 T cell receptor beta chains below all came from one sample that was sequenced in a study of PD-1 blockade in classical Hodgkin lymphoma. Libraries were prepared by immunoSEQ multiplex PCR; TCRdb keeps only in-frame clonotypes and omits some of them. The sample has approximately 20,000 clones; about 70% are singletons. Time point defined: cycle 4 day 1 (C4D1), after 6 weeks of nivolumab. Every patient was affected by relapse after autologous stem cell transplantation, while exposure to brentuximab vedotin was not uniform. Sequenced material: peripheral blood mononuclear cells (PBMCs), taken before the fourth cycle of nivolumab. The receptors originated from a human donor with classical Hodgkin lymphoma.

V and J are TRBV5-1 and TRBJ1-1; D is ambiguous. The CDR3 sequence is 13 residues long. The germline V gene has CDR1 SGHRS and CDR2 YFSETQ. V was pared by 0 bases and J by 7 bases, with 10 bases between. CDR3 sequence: CASSLVGRDEAFF. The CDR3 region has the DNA TGCGCCAGCAGCTTGGTGGGCAGAGATGAAGCTTTCTTT.

This chain's CDR3 is CASSLQGNNQPQHF. The CDR3 DNA is TGTGCCAGCAGCTTACAGGGTAACAATCAGCCCCAGCATTTT. This chain links TRBV7-9 with TRBJ1-5, with D possibly being TRBD1 (5 bases). Between the trimmed V and J ends, which lost 2 bases and 3 bases, there was a span of 8 bases. This CDR3 is 14 amino acids long. The germline V gene has CDR1 SEHNR and CDR2 FQNEAQ (reference sequence). The whole variable domain, filled in from reference TRBV7-9 and TRBJ1-5, reads DTGVSQNPRHKITKRGQNVTFRCDPISEHNRLYWYRQTLGQGPEFLTYFQNEAQLEKSRLLSDRFSAERPKGSFSTLEIQRTEQGDSAMYLCASSLQGNNQPQHFGDGTRLSIL.

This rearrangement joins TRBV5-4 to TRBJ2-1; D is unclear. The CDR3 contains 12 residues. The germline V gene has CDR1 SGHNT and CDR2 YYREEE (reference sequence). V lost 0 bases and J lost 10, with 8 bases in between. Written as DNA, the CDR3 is TGTGCCAGCAGCTTGGGTATACGGGAGCAGTTCTTC. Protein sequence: CASSLGIREQFF.

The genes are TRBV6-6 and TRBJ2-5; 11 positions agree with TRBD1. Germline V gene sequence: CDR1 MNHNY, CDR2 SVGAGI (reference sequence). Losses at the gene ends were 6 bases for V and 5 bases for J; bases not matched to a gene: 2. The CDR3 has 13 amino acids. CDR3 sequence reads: CASSRTGGETQYF. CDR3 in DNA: TGTGCCAGCAGCCGGACAGGGGGCGAGACCCAGTACTTC.

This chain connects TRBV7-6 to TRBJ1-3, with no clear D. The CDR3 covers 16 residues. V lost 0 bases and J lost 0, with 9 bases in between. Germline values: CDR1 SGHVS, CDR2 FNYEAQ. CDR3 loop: CASSLAEKISGNTIYF. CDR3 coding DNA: TGTGCCAGCAGCTTAGCGGAGAAAATCTCTGGAAACACCATATATTTT.

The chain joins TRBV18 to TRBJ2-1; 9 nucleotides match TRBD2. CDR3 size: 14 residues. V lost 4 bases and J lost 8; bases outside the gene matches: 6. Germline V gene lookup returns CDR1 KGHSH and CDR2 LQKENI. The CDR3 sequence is CASSRVAGEYEQFF. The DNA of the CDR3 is TGTGCCAGCTCACGGGTAGCGGGAGAGTATGAGCAGTTCTTC.

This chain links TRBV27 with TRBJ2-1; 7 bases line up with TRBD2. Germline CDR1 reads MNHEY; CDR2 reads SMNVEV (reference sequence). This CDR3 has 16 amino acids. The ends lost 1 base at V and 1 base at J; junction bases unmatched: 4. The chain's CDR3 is CASSLLASGSYNEQFF. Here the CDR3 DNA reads TGTGCCAGCAGTTTATTGGCTAGCGGATCCTACAATGAGCAGTTCTTC.

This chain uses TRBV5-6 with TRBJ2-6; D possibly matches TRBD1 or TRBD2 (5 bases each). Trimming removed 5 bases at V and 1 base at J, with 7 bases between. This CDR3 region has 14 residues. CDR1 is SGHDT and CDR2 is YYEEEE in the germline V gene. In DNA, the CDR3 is TGTGCCAGCAGTTGGGGGTCTGGGGCCAACGTCCTGACTTTC. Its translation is CASSWGSGANVLTF.

CDR3 region: CVAKGGPGEKLFF. Here the CDR3 DNA reads TGTGTCGCGAAGGGCGGGCCTGGTGAAAAACTGTTTTTT. This chain joins TRBV2 and TRBJ1-4, with D hard to call. Germline V CDR1 and CDR2: SNHLY, FYNNEI. This CDR3 comprises 13 residues. Complete variable domain (other parts from reference TRBV2 and TRBJ1-4): EPEVTQTPSHQVTQMGQEVILRCVPISNHLYFYWYRQILGQKVEFLVSFYNNEISEKSEIFDDQFSVERPDGSNFTLKIRSTKLEDSAMYFCVAKGGPGEKLFFGSGTQLSVL.

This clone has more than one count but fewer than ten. This CDR3 is CASRPRTESSGNTIYF. In DNA, the CDR3 is TGTGCCAGCAGACCCCGGACGGAAAGCTCTGGAAACACCATATATTTT. This rearrangement joins TRBV5-6 to TRBJ1-3; D unresolved. This CDR3 has 16 amino acids. CDR1 is SGHDT and CDR2 is YYEEEE in the germline V gene. The V end was cut by 5 bases, the J end by 0 bases, with 15 bases between. Complete variable domain (other parts from reference TRBV5-6 and TRBJ1-3): DAGVTQSPTHLIKTRGQQVTLRCSPKSGHDTVSWYQQALGQGPQFIFQYYEEEERQRGNFPDRFSGHQFPNYSSELNVNALLLGDSALYLCASRPRTESSGNTIYFGEGSWLTVV.

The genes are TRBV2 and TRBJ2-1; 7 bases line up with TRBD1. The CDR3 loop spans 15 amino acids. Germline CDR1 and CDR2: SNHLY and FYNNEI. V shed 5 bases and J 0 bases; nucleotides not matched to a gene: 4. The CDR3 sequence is CASSKRQGSYNEQFF. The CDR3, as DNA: TGTGCCAGCAGTAAGAGACAGGGCTCCTACAATGAGCAGTTCTTC.

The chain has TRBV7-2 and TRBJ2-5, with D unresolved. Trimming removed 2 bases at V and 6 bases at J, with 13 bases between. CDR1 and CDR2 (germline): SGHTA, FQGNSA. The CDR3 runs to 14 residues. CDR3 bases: TGTGCCAGCAGCTTAAGCCAGGCGGTGAAGACCCAGTACTTC. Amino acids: CASSLSQAVKTQYF. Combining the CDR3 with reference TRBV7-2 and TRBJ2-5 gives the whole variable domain GAGVSQSPSNKVTEKGKDVELRCDPISGHTALYWYRQSLGQGLEFLIYFQGNSAPDKSGLPSDRFSAERTGGSVSTLTIQRTQQEDSAVYLCASSLSQAVKTQYFGPGTRLLVL.

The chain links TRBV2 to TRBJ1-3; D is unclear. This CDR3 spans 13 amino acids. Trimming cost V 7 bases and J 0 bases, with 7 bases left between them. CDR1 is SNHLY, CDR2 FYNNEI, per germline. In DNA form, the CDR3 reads TGTGCCAGCATGCCACCCTCTGGAAACACCATATATTTT. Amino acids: CASMPPSGNTIYF.

CDR3 protein: CASNTGTGDTGELFF. The CDR3 DNA reads TGTGCCAGCAACACCGGGACAGGGGACACCGGGGAGCTGTTTTTT. The genes are TRBV11-3 and TRBJ2-2; 10 positions agree with TRBD1. This CDR3 has 15 amino acids. J gave up 3 bases and V 7 bases, and 5 bases lay outside the gene matches. Germline CDR1 reads SGHNT; CDR2 reads YENEEA.

The DNA of the CDR3 is TGTGCCAGCAGTTTATCCACCTACCTTACGGACGCTTTCTTT. It translates to CASSLSTYLTDAFF. The V call is TRBV27, the J call TRBJ1-1; D is uncertain. Germline CDR1 is MNHEY and CDR2 is SMNVEV (reference sequence). V dropped 0 bases and J dropped 11 bases, with 16 bases sitting between them. This CDR3 region has 14 residues.

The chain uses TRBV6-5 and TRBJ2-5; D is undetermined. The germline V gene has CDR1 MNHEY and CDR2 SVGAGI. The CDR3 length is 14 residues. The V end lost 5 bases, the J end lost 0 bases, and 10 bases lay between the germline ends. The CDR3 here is CASSEGSYQETQYF. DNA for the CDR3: TGTGCCAGCAGTGAAGGGTCCTACCAAGAGACCCAGTACTTC.

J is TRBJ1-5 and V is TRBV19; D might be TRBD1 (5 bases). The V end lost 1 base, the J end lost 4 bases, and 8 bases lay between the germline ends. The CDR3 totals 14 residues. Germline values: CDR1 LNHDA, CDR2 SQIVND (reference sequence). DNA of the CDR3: TGTGCCAGTAGTATAGGCCAGGGAAATCAGCCCCAGCATTTT. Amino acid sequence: CASSIGQGNQPQHF.

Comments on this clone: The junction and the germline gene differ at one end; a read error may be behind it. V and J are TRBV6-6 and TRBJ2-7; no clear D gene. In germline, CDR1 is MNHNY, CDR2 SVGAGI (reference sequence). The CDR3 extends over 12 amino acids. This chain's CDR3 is CASKNTGYAQYF. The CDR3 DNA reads TGTGCCAGCAAAAATACTGGGTACGCGCAGTACTTC.

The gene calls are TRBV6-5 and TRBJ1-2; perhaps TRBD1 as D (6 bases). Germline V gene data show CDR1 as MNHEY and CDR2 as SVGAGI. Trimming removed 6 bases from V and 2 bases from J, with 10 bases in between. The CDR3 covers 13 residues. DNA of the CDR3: TGTGCCAGCAGAAGGGACACCAACTATGGCTACACCTTC. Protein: CASRRDTNYGYTF.

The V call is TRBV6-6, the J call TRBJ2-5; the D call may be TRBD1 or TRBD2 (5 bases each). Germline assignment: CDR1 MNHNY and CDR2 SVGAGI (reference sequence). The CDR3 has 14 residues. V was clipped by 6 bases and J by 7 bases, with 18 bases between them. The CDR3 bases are TGTGCCAGCAGGCCACCGGGGCCCGCCGCGACCCAGTACTTC. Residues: CASRPPGPAATQYF.

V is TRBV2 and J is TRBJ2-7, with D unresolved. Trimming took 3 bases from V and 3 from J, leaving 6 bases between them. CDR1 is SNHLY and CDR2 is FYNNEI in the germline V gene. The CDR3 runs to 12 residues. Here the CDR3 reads CASSEGIYEQYF. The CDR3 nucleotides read TGTGCCAGCAGTGAGGGGATCTACGAGCAGTACTTC.

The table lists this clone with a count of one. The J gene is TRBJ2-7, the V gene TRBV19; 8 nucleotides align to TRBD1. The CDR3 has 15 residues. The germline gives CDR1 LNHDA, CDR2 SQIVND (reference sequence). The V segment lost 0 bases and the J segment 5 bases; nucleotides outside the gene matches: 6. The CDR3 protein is CASSIEPRGLDEQYF. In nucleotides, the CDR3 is TGTGCCAGTAGTATAGAGCCCAGGGGGCTGGACGAGCAGTACTTC. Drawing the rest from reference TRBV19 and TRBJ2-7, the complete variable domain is DGGITQSPKYLFRKEGQNVTLSCEQNLNHDAMYWYRQDPGQGLRLIYYSQIVNDFQKGDIAEGYSVSREKKESFPLTVTSAQKNPTAFYLCASSIEPRGLDEQYFGPGTRLTVT.

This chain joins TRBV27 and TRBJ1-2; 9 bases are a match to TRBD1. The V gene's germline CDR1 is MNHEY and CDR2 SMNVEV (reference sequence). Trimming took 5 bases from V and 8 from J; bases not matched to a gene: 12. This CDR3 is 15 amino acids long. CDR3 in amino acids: CASSQTQGALSGYTF. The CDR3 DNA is TGTGCCAGCAGTCAGACACAGGGGGCCCTTAGCGGCTACACCTTC.

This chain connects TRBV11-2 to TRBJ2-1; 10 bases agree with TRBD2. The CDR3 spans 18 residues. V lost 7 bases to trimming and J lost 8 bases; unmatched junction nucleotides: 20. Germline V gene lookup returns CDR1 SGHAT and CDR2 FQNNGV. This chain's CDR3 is CASTTTTGWLAGEHEQFF. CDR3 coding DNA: TGTGCCAGCACCACCACGACAGGGTGGCTAGCGGGAGAACATGAGCAGTTCTTC.

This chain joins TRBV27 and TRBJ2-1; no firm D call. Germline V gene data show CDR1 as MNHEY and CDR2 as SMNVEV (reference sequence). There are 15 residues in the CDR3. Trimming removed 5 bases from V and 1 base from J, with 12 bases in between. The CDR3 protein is CASSLDQRSYNEQFF. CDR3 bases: TGTGCCAGCAGTCTGGACCAAAGGTCCTACAATGAGCAGTTCTTC.

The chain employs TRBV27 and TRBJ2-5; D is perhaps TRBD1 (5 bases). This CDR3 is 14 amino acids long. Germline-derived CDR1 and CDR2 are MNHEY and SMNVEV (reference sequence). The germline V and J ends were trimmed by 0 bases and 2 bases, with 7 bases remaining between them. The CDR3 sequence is CASSLSDRQETQYF. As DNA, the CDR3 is TGTGCCAGCAGTTTATCAGACAGACAAGAGACCCAGTACTTC.

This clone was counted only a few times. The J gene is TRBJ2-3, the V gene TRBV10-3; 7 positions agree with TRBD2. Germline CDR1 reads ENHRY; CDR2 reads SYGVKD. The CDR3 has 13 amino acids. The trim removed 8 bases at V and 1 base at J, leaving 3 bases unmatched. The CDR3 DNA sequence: TGTGCCATCGGGGGGGATGGCACAGATACGCAGTATTTT. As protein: CAIGGDGTDTQYF.

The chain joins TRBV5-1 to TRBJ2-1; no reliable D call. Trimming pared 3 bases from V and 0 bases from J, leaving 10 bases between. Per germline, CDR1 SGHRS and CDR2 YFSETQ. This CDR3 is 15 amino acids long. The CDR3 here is CASSSYESSYNEQFF. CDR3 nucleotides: TGCGCCAGCAGCTCGTACGAAAGCTCCTACAATGAGCAGTTCTTC.